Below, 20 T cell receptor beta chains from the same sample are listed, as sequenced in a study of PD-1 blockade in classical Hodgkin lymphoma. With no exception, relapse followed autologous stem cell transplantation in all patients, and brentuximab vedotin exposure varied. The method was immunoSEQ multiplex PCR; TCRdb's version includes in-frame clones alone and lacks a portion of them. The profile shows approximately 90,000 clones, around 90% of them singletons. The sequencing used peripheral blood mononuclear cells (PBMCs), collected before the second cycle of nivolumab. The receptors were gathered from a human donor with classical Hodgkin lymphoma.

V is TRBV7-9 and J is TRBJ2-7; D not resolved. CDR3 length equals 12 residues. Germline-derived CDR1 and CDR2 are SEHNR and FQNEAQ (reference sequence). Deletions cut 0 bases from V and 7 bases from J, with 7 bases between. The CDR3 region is CASSLALGEQYF. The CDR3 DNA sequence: TGTGCCAGCAGCTTAGCGTTGGGGGAGCAGTACTTC.

The CDR3, as DNA: TGTGCCAGCAGCTTTATCACTAGCGGAGGAGGCGGGGAGCTGTTTTTT. The encoded protein is CASSFITSGGGGELFF. The chain links TRBV5-6 to TRBJ2-2; 8 bases are shared with TRBD2. Germline V CDR1 and CDR2: SGHDT, YYEEEE. The junction had 10 bases not matched to a gene; V was cut back by 2 bases and J by 7 bases. The CDR3 covers 16 residues.

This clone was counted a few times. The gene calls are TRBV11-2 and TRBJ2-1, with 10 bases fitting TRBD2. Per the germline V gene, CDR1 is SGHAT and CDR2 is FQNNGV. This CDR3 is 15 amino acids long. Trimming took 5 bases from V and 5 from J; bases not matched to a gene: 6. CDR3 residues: CASSASGSQHNEQFF. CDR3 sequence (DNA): TGTGCCAGCAGCGCTAGCGGGAGTCAACACAATGAGCAGTTCTTC.

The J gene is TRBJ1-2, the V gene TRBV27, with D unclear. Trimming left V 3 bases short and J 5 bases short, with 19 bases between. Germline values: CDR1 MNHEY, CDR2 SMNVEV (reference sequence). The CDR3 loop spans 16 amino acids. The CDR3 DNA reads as TGTGCCAGCAGTTTCATTCCGGTCACCCGCGGGTATGGCTACACCTTC. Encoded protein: CASSFIPVTRGYGYTF.

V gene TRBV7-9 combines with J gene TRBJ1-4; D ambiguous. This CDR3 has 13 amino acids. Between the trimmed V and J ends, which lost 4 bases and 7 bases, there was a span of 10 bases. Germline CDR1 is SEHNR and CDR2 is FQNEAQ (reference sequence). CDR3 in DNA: TGTGCCAGCAGCTCCACGCGGTCTGAAAAACTGTTTTTT. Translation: CASSSTRSEKLFF.

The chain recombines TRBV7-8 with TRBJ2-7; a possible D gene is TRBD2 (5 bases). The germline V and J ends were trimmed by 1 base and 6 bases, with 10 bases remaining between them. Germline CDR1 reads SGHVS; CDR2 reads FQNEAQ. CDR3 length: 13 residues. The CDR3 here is CASSLVAGGEQYF. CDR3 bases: TGTGCCAGCAGCTTAGTAGCCGGAGGCGAGCAGTACTTC.

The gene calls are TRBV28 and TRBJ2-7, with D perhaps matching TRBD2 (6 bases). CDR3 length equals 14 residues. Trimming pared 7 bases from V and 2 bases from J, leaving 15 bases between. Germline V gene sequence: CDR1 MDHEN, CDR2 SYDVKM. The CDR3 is CASKRSGPPYEQYF. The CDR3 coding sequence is TGTGCCAGCAAGAGGAGCGGGCCTCCCTACGAGCAGTACTTC.

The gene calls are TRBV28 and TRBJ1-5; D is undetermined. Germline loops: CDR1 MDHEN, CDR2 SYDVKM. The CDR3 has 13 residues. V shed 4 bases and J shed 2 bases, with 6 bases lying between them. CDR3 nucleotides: TGTGCCAGCAGTTACCTGGGCAATCAGCCCCAGCATTTT. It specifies CASSYLGNQPQHF.

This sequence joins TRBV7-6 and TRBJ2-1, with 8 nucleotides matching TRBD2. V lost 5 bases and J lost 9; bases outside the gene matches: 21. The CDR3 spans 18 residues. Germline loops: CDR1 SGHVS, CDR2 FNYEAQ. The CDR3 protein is CASSQLSMGLAGKSEQFF. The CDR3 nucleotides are TGTGCCAGCAGCCAGCTTAGTATGGGATTAGCGGGAAAATCTGAGCAGTTCTTC. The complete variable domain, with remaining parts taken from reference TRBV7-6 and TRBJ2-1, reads GAGVSQSPRYKVTKRGQDVALRCDPISGHVSLYWYRQALGQGPEFLTYFNYEAQQDKSGLPNDRFSAERPEGSISTLTIQRTEQRDSAMYRCASSQLSMGLAGKSEQFFGPGTRLTVL.

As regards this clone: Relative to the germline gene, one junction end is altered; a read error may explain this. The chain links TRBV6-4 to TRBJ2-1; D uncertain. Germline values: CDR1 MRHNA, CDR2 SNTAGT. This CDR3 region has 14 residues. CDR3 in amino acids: CASTDFPGTNEQFF. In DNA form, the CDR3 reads TGTGCCAGCACTGACTTCCCAGGTACCAATGAGCAGTTCTTC.

The CDR3 bases are TGTGCCAGCAGCCCCCTACCCGGGAGGCCCCTGGGCTACGAGCAGTACTTC. This codes for CASSPLPGRPLGYEQYF. This chain connects TRBV11-2 to TRBJ2-7; 7 nucleotides match TRBD2. J lost 3 bases, V lost 5 bases, and 16 bases had no gene match. The CDR3 extends over 17 amino acids. Germline V lookup: CDR1 SGHAT, CDR2 FQNNGV.

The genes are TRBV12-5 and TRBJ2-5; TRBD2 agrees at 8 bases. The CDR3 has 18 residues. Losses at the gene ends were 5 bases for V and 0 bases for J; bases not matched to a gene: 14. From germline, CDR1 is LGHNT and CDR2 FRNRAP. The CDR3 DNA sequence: TGTGCTAGTGGTGCTCAGCGGGAGACTAGGCCCAACCAAGAGACCCAGTACTTC. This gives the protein CASGAQRETRPNQETQYF.

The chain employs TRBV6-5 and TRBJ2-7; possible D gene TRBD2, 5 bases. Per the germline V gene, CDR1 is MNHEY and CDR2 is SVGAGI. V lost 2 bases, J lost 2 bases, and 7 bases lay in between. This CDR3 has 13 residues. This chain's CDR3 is CASSYTGTYEQYF. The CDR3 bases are TGTGCCAGCAGTTACACGGGAACCTACGAGCAGTACTTC.

The CDR3 is CASSFGTSGSGRFF. The DNA for the CDR3 is TGTGCCAGCAGCTTTGGGACTAGCGGGAGCGGACGGTTCTTC. V usage is TRBV7-9 and J usage is TRBJ2-1; 14 nucleotides line up with TRBD2. Germline CDR1 is SEHNR and CDR2 is FQNEAQ (reference sequence). The V and J ends lost 3 bases and 15 bases, in that order; junction bases with no gene match: 7. The CDR3 is made up of 14 amino acids.

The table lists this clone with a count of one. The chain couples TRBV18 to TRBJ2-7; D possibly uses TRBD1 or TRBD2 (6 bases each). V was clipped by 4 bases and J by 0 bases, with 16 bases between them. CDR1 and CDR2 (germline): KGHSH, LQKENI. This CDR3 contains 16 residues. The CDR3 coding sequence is TGTGCCAGCTCACGCATGGCAGGGGAGGTCTCCTACGAGCAGTACTTC. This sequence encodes CASSRMAGEVSYEQYF.

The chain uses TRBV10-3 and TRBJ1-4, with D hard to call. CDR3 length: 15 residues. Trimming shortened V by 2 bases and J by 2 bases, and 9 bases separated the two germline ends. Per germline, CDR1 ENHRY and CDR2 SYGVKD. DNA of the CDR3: TGTGCCATCAGTGAGCCGGATTCGACTAATGAAAAACTGTTTTTT. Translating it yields CAISEPDSTNEKLFF.

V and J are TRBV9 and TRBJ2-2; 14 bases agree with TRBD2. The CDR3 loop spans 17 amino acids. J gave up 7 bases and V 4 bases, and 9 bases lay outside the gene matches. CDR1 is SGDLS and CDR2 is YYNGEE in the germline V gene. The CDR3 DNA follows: TGTGCCAGCAGCCCATTGACTAGCGGGAGGGTAGGCGGGGAGCTGTTTTTT. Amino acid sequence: CASSPLTSGRVGGELFF.

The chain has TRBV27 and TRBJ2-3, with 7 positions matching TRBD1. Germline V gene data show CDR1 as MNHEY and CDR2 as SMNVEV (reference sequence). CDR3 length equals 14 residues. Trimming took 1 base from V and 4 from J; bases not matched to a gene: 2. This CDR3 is CASSLLRGPDTQYF. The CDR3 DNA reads TGTGCCAGCAGTTTATTGAGGGGGCCAGATACGCAGTATTTT.

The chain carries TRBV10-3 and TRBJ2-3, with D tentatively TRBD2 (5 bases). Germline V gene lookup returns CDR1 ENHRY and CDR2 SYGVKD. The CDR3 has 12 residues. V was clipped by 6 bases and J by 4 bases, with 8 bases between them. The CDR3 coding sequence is TGTGCCATCAGCGGGAACGCAGATACGCAGTATTTT. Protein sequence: CAISGNADTQYF.

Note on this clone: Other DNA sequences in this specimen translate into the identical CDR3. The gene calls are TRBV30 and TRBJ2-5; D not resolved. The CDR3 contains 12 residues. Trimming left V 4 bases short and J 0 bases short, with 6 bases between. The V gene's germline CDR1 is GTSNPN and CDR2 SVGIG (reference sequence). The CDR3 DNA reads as TGTGCCTGGAAAGGGTACCAAGAGACCCAGTACTTC. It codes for CAWKGYQETQYF.